What follows describes a single T cell receptor beta chain. The target antigen is unknown. The sample originates from a study of T-cell memory formation after mild COVID-19. At the level of the study: TCR clusters mostly belonged to single donors.

V was cut by 7 bases and J by 1 base, with 11 bases left in between. The CDR3 is 13 amino acids. Germline assignment: CDR1 LGHNT and CDR2 FRNRAP. General study findings and limits: CD4+ contracting clones were mainly CM and EM; CD8+ ones, EMRA.

It was 5'RACE with constant-segment primers that produced the TCR alpha and TCR beta cDNA libraries, which carried sample barcodes and UMIs. TCRdb re-called the 5' RACE reads through MiXCR, storing one row per CDR3 protein. The table has some 130,000 distinct CDR3 sequences, 20% to 25% seen once; the top ten hold approximately 25%. Sequenced sample: PBMCs or a T cell subset sorted from them (not recorded which). The clonotype was recovered from an adult woman who had mild COVID-19 (a few samples of this study predate the infection). Cell type and time point are not known. This sequence joins TRBV12-5 and TRBJ2-7, with D tentatively TRBD1 or TRBD2 (5 bases each). CDR3 sequence (DNA): TGTGCTAGTGCTTTTGGGGGTTCCTACGAGCAGTACTTC. This gives the protein CASAFGGSYEQYF.